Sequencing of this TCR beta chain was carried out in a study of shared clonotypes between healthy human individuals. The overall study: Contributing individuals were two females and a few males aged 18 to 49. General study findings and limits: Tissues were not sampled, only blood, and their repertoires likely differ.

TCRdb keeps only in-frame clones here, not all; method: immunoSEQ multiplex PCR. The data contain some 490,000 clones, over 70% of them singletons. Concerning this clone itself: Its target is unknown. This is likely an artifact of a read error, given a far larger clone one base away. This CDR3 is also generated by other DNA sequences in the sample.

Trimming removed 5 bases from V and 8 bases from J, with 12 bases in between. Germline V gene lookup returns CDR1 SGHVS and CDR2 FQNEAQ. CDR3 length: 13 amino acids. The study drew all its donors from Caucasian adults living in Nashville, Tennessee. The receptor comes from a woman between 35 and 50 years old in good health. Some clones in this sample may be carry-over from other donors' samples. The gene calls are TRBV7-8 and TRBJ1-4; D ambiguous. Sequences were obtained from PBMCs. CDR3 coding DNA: TGTGCCAGCAGCCACCAGGAGAACGAAAAACTGTTTTTT. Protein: CASSHQENEKLFF.